This T cell receptor beta chain originates from a study of CD8+CD57+ T cells in acquired aplastic anemia. About the study: Isolated CD4+ and CD8+ cells, once sorted, yielded DNA averaging about 3.2 ug.

Patients included in sequencing had previously demonstrated CD8+CD57+ cell expansion by flow cytometry. Trimming stripped 2 bases from V and 2 bases from J, with 7 bases between. The CDR3 is 15 amino acids. TCR beta VDJ and CDR3 were profiled, and genomic DNA was the template. A single record per CDR3 protein comes from TCRdb applying MiXCR to the reads. The table includes just over 200,000 distinct CDR3 sequences, 55% to 65% detected once. The V and J genes are TRBV12-3 or TRBV12-4 and TRBJ2-6; D gene unclear. The TCR sequence derives from a human donor with aplastic anemia. Sequenced input: sorted CD4+, CD8+, or CD8+CD57+ T cells (not recorded which) from PBMCs. This chain's CDR3 is CASSLRGTGANVLTF. The CDR3 coding sequence is TGTGCCAGCAGTTTAAGAGGTACTGGGGCCAACGTCCTGACTTTC.